This TCR beta chain was captured by sequencing in a study of cytomegalovirus exposure and HLA in healthy donors. General observations from the study: It was 150 to 200 TCR beta chains that were listed as cytomegalovirus-associated. A missense DCLRE1C variant was associated with V- and J-gene trimming of TCR beta chains in a later analysis, and an independent cohort replicated the association.

Points on this clone: What it recognizes is unknown.

Unrecorded immune exposures were likely, despite nominal health at sampling. Germline assignment: CDR1 SGHAT and CDR2 FQNNGV. The CDR3 has 15 amino acids. With 3 bases removed from V and 2 bases from J, the gap between germline ends came to 13 bases. With 60 Vbeta and 13 Jbeta primers, the PCR was carried out. Authors' data handling: Some 12 million shared chains were among the approximately 82 million unique TCR beta chains that a later analysis counted. Sequenced by immunoSEQ multiplex PCR; TCRdb stores in-frame clones only, minus some. That table supplies the V and J calls and clone size; D and trimming were determined from the DNA. The profile shows tens of thousands of clones, 77% of them singletons.

Sequenced: PBMCs. The V call is TRBV11-2, the J call TRBJ2-5; D gene uncertain. The sequence was obtained from a man aged 25-45 years in good health and CMV-seronegative. CDR3 sequence: CASSLGTVRQETQYF. The DNA for the CDR3 is TGTGCCAGCAGCTTGGGTACAGTAAGACAAGAGACCCAGTACTTC.